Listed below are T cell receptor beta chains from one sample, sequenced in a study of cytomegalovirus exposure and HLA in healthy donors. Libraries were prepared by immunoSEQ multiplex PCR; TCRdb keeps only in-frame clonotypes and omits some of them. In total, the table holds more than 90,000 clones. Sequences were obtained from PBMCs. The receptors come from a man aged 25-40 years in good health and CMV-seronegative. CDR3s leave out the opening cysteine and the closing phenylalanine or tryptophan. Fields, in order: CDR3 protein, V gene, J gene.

ASSQEAQRGEKLF	TRBV7-9	TRBJ1-4
ASSDAGDQETQY	TRBV4-2	TRBJ2-5
ASSFQSAGGEETQY	TRBV6-5	TRBJ2-5
ASTNGGSYEQY	TRBV11-2	.
ASSSDREGNTEAF	TRBV6-5	TRBJ1-1
ASSLAGGPSYNEQF	TRBV7-8	TRBJ2-1
ASSSRDRGNEQY	TRBV5-6	TRBJ2-7
ASTTGVYGYT	TRBV6-1	TRBJ1-2
ASPPATKETQY	TRBV7-9	TRBJ2-5
ASKRQGAYNEQF	TRBV6-1	TRBJ2-1
ASRLAGYYEQY	TRBV25-1	TRBJ2-7
ATNRLIEARGSPLH	TRBV15	TRBJ1-6
ASSESTGVGGYT	TRBV9	TRBJ1-2
ASRSGASVQY	TRBV12-2	TRBJ2-7
ASSYTGTGGEQY	TRBV6-5	TRBJ2-7
ASSEKFNYGYT	TRBV11-1	TRBJ1-2
ASSLGRGSEQY	TRBV7-7	TRBJ2-7
ASKNREGNEKLF	TRBV27	TRBJ1-4
ASEDGTSGGTDTQY	TRBV7-9	TRBJ2-3
AIPSGTGIYNEQF	TRBV7-9	TRBJ2-1
ASRRTSTTYNEQF	TRBV7-8	TRBJ2-1
ASSKDRATYYGYT	TRBV19	TRBJ1-2
ASSQVVTGFSTDTQY	TRBV2	TRBJ2-3
ASSVLTDTQY	TRBV2	TRBJ2-3
ASSRGQVQETQY	TRBV5-8	TRBJ2-5
ASSIHGTGNSGANVLT	TRBV19	TRBJ2-6
ASSPRGESYNSPLH	TRBV4-2	TRBJ1-6
ASNKGGIPYEQY	TRBV28	TRBJ2-7
ASSLNPEQGYEQY	TRBV27	TRBJ2-7
ASSIVFNSGNTIY	TRBV19	TRBJ1-3
ASSFRQSLGNQPQH	TRBV5-6	TRBJ1-5
ASSVQGISEKLF	TRBV2	TRBJ1-4
ASSLGQYPDTQY	TRBV5-1	TRBJ2-3
ASSDTGLAGADTQY	TRBV6-4	TRBJ2-3
ASIRGSRETQY	TRBV7-2	TRBJ2-5
ASGDMNTEAF	TRBV7-9	TRBJ1-1
ASSPGTGTPQPQH	TRBV18	TRBJ1-5
ASSLQVSETQY	TRBV5-6	TRBJ2-5
ASSQGQVNTEAF	TRBV5-1	TRBJ1-1
ASGTPARYEQY	TRBV6-6	.
ASSPRLAGGGETQY	TRBV13	TRBJ2-5
ASTLPGSGGAYNEQF	TRBV7-2	TRBJ2-1
ASSFDSYYNEQF	TRBV7-9	TRBJ2-1
ASSQDRGTGGNYGYT	TRBV14	TRBJ1-2
ASSSIRPVTTLTGEQF	TRBV7-6	TRBJ2-1
ASSQGRRAENYGYT	TRBV4-1	TRBJ1-2
ASSQARNRGRRTHNEKLF	TRBV4-1	TRBJ1-4
ASSFLTGKNEKLF	TRBV7-9	TRBJ1-4
ASSPSGGTGANVLT	TRBV18	TRBJ2-6
ASSLGTGKNIQY	TRBV5-1	TRBJ2-4
ASSSYSGGKNIQY	TRBV5-4	TRBJ2-4
ASSRDKNTGELF	TRBV7-7	TRBJ2-2
ASSLAQGVRFAKNIQY	TRBV5-1	TRBJ2-4
ASSLSGQGVYEQY	TRBV28	TRBJ2-7
ASGRGTNTGELF	TRBV5-1	TRBJ2-2
ASSPGQGFTDTQY	TRBV2	TRBJ2-3
ASSSGLWGNTIY	TRBV6-6	TRBJ1-3